This T cell receptor (beta chain) was retrieved from a study of blood T cell repertoires in COVID-19. Study as a whole: Samples representing acute and convalescent COVID-19 were sourced from the United States, Italy and Spain.

Repertoires were generated with immunoSEQ multiplex PCR, while TCRdb's copy carries only in-frame clones and drops some. Of approximately 77,000 clones detected, 65% to 90% appear once; the ten largest clones hold roughly 9.3%. CDR1 SGHTS and CDR2 YDEGEE come from the germline V gene. The length of the CDR3 is 15 residues. The ends were cut back, 3 bases at V and 9 bases at J, with 19 bases in the middle. Sequencing was carried out using peripheral blood. This sequence originates from a man aged 45-65 years with COVID-19, enrolled during active disease. The rearrangement uses TRBV5-8 and TRBJ2-1; the D gene is possibly TRBD2 (6 bases). The DNA of the CDR3 is TGTGCCAGCAGCTCGGACTACCCCGCAGAGAGTGAGCAGTTCTTC. Translating it yields CASSSDYPAESEQFF.